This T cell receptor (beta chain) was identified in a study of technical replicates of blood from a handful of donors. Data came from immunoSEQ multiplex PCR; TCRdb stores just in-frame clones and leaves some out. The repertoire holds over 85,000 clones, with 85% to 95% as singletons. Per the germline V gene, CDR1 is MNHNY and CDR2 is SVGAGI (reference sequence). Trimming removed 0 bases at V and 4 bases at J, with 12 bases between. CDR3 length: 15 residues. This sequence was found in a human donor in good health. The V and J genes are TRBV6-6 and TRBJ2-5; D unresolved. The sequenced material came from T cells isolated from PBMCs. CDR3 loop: CASSYSTLVRETQYF. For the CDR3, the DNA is TGTGCCAGCAGTTACTCTACGCTAGTACGAGAGACCCAGTACTTC.